The 23 T cell receptor beta chains listed next were all sequenced from one sample in a study of T-cell memory formation after mild COVID-19. TCRdb used MiXCR to reprocess the 5' RACE reads, holding one entry per CDR3 protein. The sample lists roughly 340,000 distinct CDR3 sequences; around 15% were seen once. Sequenced sample: PBMCs or a T cell subset sorted from them (not recorded which). These receptor sequences come from a man between 18 and 29 years old who had mild COVID-19 (a few samples of this study predate the infection). Cell type and time point are not known.

CDR3 sequence (DNA): TGTGCCAGCAGCGTAGCTGGGTGGGACACTGAAGCTTTCTTT. This translates into CASSVAGWDTEAFF. The chain links TRBV9 to TRBJ1-1; D is ambiguous. The germline CDR1 and CDR2 sequences are SGDLS and YYNGEE. CDR3 length: 14 amino acids. Trimming shortened V by 0 bases and J by 3 bases, and 9 bases separated the two germline ends.

This clonotype was picked up a small number of times. The chain joins TRBV4-2 to TRBJ2-5; D gene uncertain. This CDR3 region has 14 residues. CDR1 and CDR2 (germline): LGHNA, YNFKEQ. Trimming took 1 base from V and 2 from J, leaving 8 bases between them. The CDR3 region is CASSQVTEQETQYF. CDR3 in DNA: TGTGCCAGCAGCCAAGTAACAGAACAAGAGACCCAGTACTTC.

The chain combines TRBV10-2 with TRBJ2-5; D unclear. This CDR3 is 14 amino acids long. Deletions cut 0 bases from V and 4 bases from J, with 9 bases between. CDR1 and CDR2 from the germline V gene are WSHSY and SAAADI. This CDR3 reads CASSESKGIETQYF. DNA of the CDR3: TGCGCCAGCAGTGAGTCGAAAGGGATAGAGACCCAGTACTTC.

This clonotype was observed a handful of times. J is TRBJ2-3 and V is TRBV9; perhaps TRBD1 as D (5 bases). The germline V gene encodes CDR1 SGDLS and CDR2 YYNGEE. The V gene lost 2 bases and the J gene lost 2 bases, with 9 bases spanning the gap. The CDR3 consists of 14 residues. The CDR3 is CASSVVGHTDTQYF. The DNA for the CDR3 is TGTGCCAGCAGCGTTGTAGGACACACAGATACGCAGTATTTT.

This clonotype was found a few times. The CDR3: CSASGDPNTGELFF. Written as DNA, the CDR3 is TGCAGTGCTTCGGGGGACCCGAACACCGGGGAGCTGTTTTTT. V gene TRBV20-1 combines with J gene TRBJ2-2; D is perhaps TRBD2 (6 bases). With 5 bases removed from V and 0 bases from J, the gap between germline ends came to 10 bases. The CDR3 covers 14 residues. CDR1 DFQATT and CDR2 SNEGSKA come from the germline V gene (reference sequence).

This chain joins TRBV6-6 and TRBJ1-4; 10 positions match TRBD1. The V segment lost 6 bases and the J segment 6 bases; nucleotides outside the gene matches: 4. Germline CDR1 reads MNHNY; CDR2 reads SVGAGI (reference sequence). The CDR3 runs to 14 residues. The CDR3, as DNA: TGTGCCAGCAGCTTCGGGACAGGGGATGAAAAACTGTTTTTT. Its protein is CASSFGTGDEKLFF.

This clonotype was observed a handful of times. The rearrangement links TRBV18 to TRBJ2-7, with D possibly being TRBD1 (5 bases). V was shortened by 3 bases and J by 2 bases, with 11 bases between the two germline ends. CDR1 and CDR2 (germline): KGHSH, LQKENI. The CDR3 totals 14 residues. The CDR3 reads CASSPWGGTYEQYF. CDR3 DNA sequence: TGTGCCAGCTCACCCTGGGGCGGAACCTACGAGCAGTACTTC.

The J gene is TRBJ1-5, the V gene TRBV4-1; D ambiguous. The CDR3 loop spans 13 amino acids. In germline, CDR1 is MGHRA, CDR2 YSYEKL. Trimming pared 0 bases from V and 9 bases from J, leaving 9 bases between. The chain's CDR3 is CASSQEWIGPQHF. CDR3 nucleotides: TGCGCCAGCAGCCAAGAATGGATTGGGCCCCAGCATTTT.

The rearrangement uses TRBV4-1 and TRBJ1-4, with D uncertain. This CDR3 comprises 12 residues. V gave up 0 bases and J gave up 7 bases, with 3 bases separating them. CDR1 and CDR2 from the germline V gene are MGHRA and YSYEKL. The DNA of the CDR3 is TGCGCCAGCAGCCAAGACTCTGAAAAACTGTTTTTT. The encoded protein is CASSQDSEKLFF.

This clonotype was found a few times. This chain links TRBV6-5 with TRBJ2-3; the D gene is possibly TRBD1 (6 bases). The CDR3 has 14 amino acids. Germline-derived CDR1 and CDR2 are MNHEY and SVGAGI. Trimming cost V 8 bases and J 0 bases, with 12 bases left between them. This chain's CDR3 is CASSPGHSTDTQYF. CDR3 coding DNA: TGTGCCAGCTCTCCGGGACACAGCACAGATACGCAGTATTTT.

This clonotype was observed a handful of times. The V call is TRBV12-3 or TRBV12-4, the J call TRBJ1-6, with unresolved D. V was clipped by 3 bases and J by 9 bases, with 6 bases between them. The CDR3 is made up of 12 amino acids. In DNA form, the CDR3 reads TGTGCCAGCAGTTTTGGCGGTTCACCCCTCCACTTT. Its translation: CASSFGGSPLHF.

The chain couples TRBV6-5 to TRBJ2-2; 8 nucleotides agree with TRBD1. Germline V CDR1 and CDR2: MNHEY, SVGAGI. This CDR3 has 14 residues. V shed 6 bases, J shed 1 base, and the junction held 1 base outside the gene matches. The DNA of the CDR3 is TGTGCCAGCAGGGACAGGGAGAACACCGGGGAGCTGTTTTTT. Protein: CASRDRENTGELFF.

This clonotype was counted a single time. The J gene is TRBJ2-3, the V gene TRBV20-1; 11 bases agree with TRBD2. Germline V gene lookup returns CDR1 DFQATT and CDR2 SNEGSKA (reference sequence). Losses at the gene ends were 6 bases for V and 4 bases for J; bases not matched to a gene: 9. This CDR3 is built from 15 residues. The CDR3 reads CSASRLAGGSDTQYF. As DNA, the CDR3 is TGCAGTGCCTCTCGCCTAGCGGGGGGTTCAGATACGCAGTATTTT.

The gene calls are TRBV20-1 and TRBJ1-1; D gene uncertain. The CDR3 has 13 amino acids. V was pared by 7 bases and J by 1 base, with 13 bases between. Looked up from germline, CDR1 is DFQATT and CDR2 is SNEGSKA (reference sequence). In DNA form, the CDR3 reads TGCAGTGTCCCTTATGAGCAGAACACTGAAGCTTTCTTT. It yields the protein CSVPYEQNTEAFF.

The rearrangement links TRBV6-2 or TRBV6-3 to TRBJ2-1; weak D call: TRBD1 (6 bases). Germline loops: CDR1 MNHEY, CDR2 SVGEGT. V was cut by 10 bases and J by 4 bases, with 17 bases left in between. The CDR3 consists of 14 residues. CDR3 in amino acids: CATRQIGQYNEQFF. The CDR3 bases are TGTGCCACCCGCCAGATCGGACAGTACAATGAGCAGTTCTTC.

This clonotype was detected ten times or more. The chain employs TRBV2 and TRBJ2-7; D unclear. From germline, CDR1 is SNHLY and CDR2 FYNNEI. The CDR3 spans 16 residues. V dropped 1 base and J dropped 3 bases, with 16 bases sitting between them. CDR3 sequence: CASSEGQDSTIYEQYV. The CDR3 coding sequence is TGTGCCAGCAGTGAAGGCCAGGATTCGACGATCTACGAGCAGTACGTC.

This rearrangement joins TRBV6-2 or TRBV6-3 to TRBJ2-3, with 10 bases lining up with TRBD2. V dropped 5 bases and J dropped 2; count of bases not matched to a gene: 7. The CDR3 consists of 16 residues. Per germline, CDR1 MNHEY and CDR2 SVGEGT. The CDR3 protein is CASSSLAGAVTDTQYF. Here the CDR3 DNA reads TGTGCCAGCAGTAGCCTAGCGGGGGCCGTCACAGATACGCAGTATTTT.

The CDR3 reads CASSQRDREWDTEAFF. CDR3 coding DNA: TGTGCCAGCAGCCAAAGGGACAGGGAGTGGGACACTGAAGCTTTCTTT. The chain carries TRBV4-2 and TRBJ1-1, with TRBD1 matching 9 bases. The ends lost 2 bases at V and 3 bases at J; junction bases unmatched: 7. The CDR3 loop spans 16 amino acids. From germline, CDR1 is LGHNA and CDR2 YNFKEQ.

This clonotype has more than one count but fewer than ten. This chain links TRBV30 with TRBJ1-2; TRBD1 matches 7 bases. This CDR3 has 14 amino acids. Germline lookup yields CDR1 GTSNPN and CDR2 SVGIG (reference sequence). V trimming: 2 bases; J trimming: 7 bases; junction bases outside the gene matches: 10. The CDR3 loop reads CAWSSNRGNSGYTF. The CDR3 DNA sequence: TGTGCCTGGAGTTCCAACAGGGGAAATAGTGGCTACACCTTC.

This clonotype was seen at least ten times. The chain employs TRBV10-3 and TRBJ2-2, with D possibly TRBD2 on 7 matching bases. Germline CDR1 is ENHRY and CDR2 is SYGVKD. The V end lost 9 bases, the J end lost 1 base, and 12 bases lay between the germline ends. The CDR3 sequence is 14 residues long. In DNA form, the CDR3 reads TGTGCCATGGGGGGGCTGATGAACACCGGGGAGCTGTTTTTT. This sequence encodes CAMGGLMNTGELFF.

The chain couples TRBV29-1 to TRBJ1-5; possible D gene TRBD1, 6 bases. The CDR3 is 14 amino acids. Per germline, CDR1 SQVTM and CDR2 ANQGSEA. Trimming removed 5 bases from V and 3 bases from J, with 14 bases in between. CDR3 amino acids: CSVSTTGHNQPQHF. The CDR3 DNA sequence: TGCAGCGTTTCTACTACAGGGCACAATCAGCCCCAGCATTTT.

V gene TRBV12-3 or TRBV12-4 combines with J gene TRBJ2-7; D unresolved. The CDR3 has 12 amino acids. The CDR3 is CASSLAPYEQYV. The CDR3 DNA reads TGTGCCAGCAGCTTAGCCCCCTACGAGCAGTACGTC.

V gene TRBV7-9 combines with J gene TRBJ2-5; D possibly matches TRBD1 or TRBD2 (5 bases each). The CDR3 sequence is 17 residues long. Per the germline V gene, CDR1 is SEHNR and CDR2 is FQNEAQ (reference sequence). The ends were cut back, 1 base at V and 4 bases at J, with 19 bases in the middle. CDR3 in amino acids: CASSLGGGGLGGETQYF. CDR3 coding DNA: TGTGCCAGCAGCTTAGGGGGCGGAGGACTCGGTGGAGAGACCCAGTACTTC. Complete variable domain (other parts from reference TRBV7-9 and TRBJ2-5): DTGVSQNPRHKITKRGQNVTFRCDPISEHNRLYWYRQTLGQGPEFLTYFQNEAQLEKSRLLSDRFSAERPKGSFSTLEIQRTEQGDSAMYLCASSLGGGGLGGETQYFGPGTRLLVL.